This T cell receptor beta chain was obtained from a study of cytomegalovirus exposure and HLA in healthy donors. Points from the study as a whole: The records held CMV serostatus as the only immune exposure information. A classifier reportedly called cytomegalovirus status with high sensitivity and specificity.

V was pared by 2 bases and J by 4 bases, with 15 bases between. This CDR3 comprises 16 residues. Germline V gene data show CDR1 as MNHNY and CDR2 as SVGAGI (reference sequence). Primers: 60 Vbeta forward and 13 Jbeta reverse. Using immunoSEQ multiplex PCR, the repertoire was profiled, and TCRdb retains in-frame clones only, with some absent. This sample has 120,000 to 150,000 clones, with 65% to 85% found just once. About this clone itself: Its antigen is as yet unknown.

This chain connects TRBV6-6 to TRBJ2-1; D is unresolved. The sample taken for sequencing was PBMCs. The sequence was obtained from a male donor in good health and CMV-seronegative. For the CDR3, the DNA is TGTGCCAGCAGTTACAGTTTGGCGGTAACTTACAATGAGCAGTTCTTC. This sequence encodes CASSYSLAVTYNEQFF.